This TCR beta chain was recovered during a study of blood T cell repertoires in COVID-19. Study-level information: Material from acute and convalescent COVID-19 was sourced from the United States, Italy and Spain. PBMCs, B-cell-depleted T cells, or T cells provided the cDNA or gDNA that made up the material.

Germline V lookup: CDR1 SGDLS, CDR2 YYNGEE. The V end was cut by 3 bases, the J end by 6 bases, with 14 bases between. The CDR3 runs 14 residues. Original methodology: For nucleated cells, counts were estimated from reference gene primer amplification. Clones were sequenced by immunoSEQ multiplex PCR, and TCRdb holds only the in-frame ones, with some missing. From that table come the V and J calls and clone size; the DNA was used to work out D and trimming. Of roughly 440,000 clones in the sample, about 91% are singletons; the top ten hold over 10%. Seattle participants joined during active infection and were tracked over time.

The chain employs TRBV9 and TRBJ2-3, with TRBD2 as a possible D gene (6 bases). The sequencing sample was made of peripheral blood. The sequence came from a woman between 50 and 59 years old with COVID-19, enrolled during active disease. The CDR3, as DNA: TGTGCCAGCAGCGGACGGGGGACCAGGGATACGCAGTATTTT. Amino acid sequence: CASSGRGTRDTQYF.